Below are 28 T cell receptor beta chains sequenced from a single sample in a study of CD8+ T cells in alopecia areata. RNA extraction was followed by reverse transcription into cDNA, which acted as the sequencing template. Produced via immunoSEQ multiplex PCR; TCRdb's table is partial and in-frame only. The table records roughly 190,000 clones, about 60% of them present only once. Treatment given: oral pan-JAK inhibitor, 5-10 mg twice daily. This specimen consisted of CD4+ T cells sorted from blood, obtained at week 4, from a patient treated with tofacitinib. These receptors all stem from a human donor with alopecia areata.

The chain employs TRBV25-1 and TRBJ2-1, with D hard to call. Per germline, CDR1 MGHDK and CDR2 SYGVNS. The CDR3 runs 11 residues. V was cut by 3 bases and J by 7 bases, with 4 bases left in between. The CDR3 sequence is CASSDRNEQFF. CDR3 sequence (DNA): TGTGCCAGCAGTGACCGAAATGAGCAGTTCTTC.

This rearrangement joins TRBV9 to TRBJ2-5, with 10 bases lining up with TRBD2. With V trimmed by 2 bases and J by 3 bases, 4 bases remained unmatched. CDR3 length: 15 residues. Looked up from germline, CDR1 is SGDLS and CDR2 is YYNGEE. CDR3 loop: CASSVSGTSEETQYF. CDR3 DNA: TGTGCCAGCAGCGTCTCCGGGACTAGCGAAGAGACCCAGTACTTC.

This clone was detected once. This chain connects TRBV4-3 to TRBJ2-7, with a possible D match to TRBD2 (5 bases). The germline V gene has CDR1 LGHNA and CDR2 YSLEER. V shed 1 base and J shed 0 bases, with 16 bases lying between them. The CDR3 extends over 17 amino acids. In DNA form, the CDR3 reads TGCGCCAGCAGCCAAGGTCGAGCGGTACAAAGCTCCTACGAGCAGTACTTC. Protein: CASSQGRAVQSSYEQYF.

Points on this clone: This sample includes further DNA sequences coding for the same CDR3. J is TRBJ2-5 and V is TRBV9, with 7 positions matching TRBD1. The CDR3 consists of 14 residues. Germline lookup yields CDR1 SGDLS and CDR2 YYNGEE. V lost 0 bases to trimming and J lost 2 bases; unmatched junction nucleotides: 1. The DNA of the CDR3 is TGTGCCAGCAGCGTAGACAGGGGACAAGAGACCCAGTACTTC. It encodes CASSVDRGQETQYF.

This clone was detected a few times. V and J are TRBV29-1 and TRBJ2-5, with 7 bases that match TRBD2. J gave up 5 bases and V 7 bases, and 10 bases lay outside the gene matches. CDR3 length: 13 amino acids. Looked up from germline, CDR1 is SQVTM and CDR2 is ANQGSEA. This CDR3 is CSACRSGEETQYF. The CDR3 bases are TGCAGCGCCTGTCGGAGCGGGGAGGAGACCCAGTACTTC.

The genes are TRBV30 and TRBJ2-1, with D hard to call. The V and J ends lost 2 bases and 0 bases respectively, with 14 bases between them. The CDR3 is made up of 16 amino acids. The germline V gene encodes CDR1 GTSNPN and CDR2 SVGIG (reference sequence). Here the CDR3 DNA reads TGTGCCTGGAGTTCCGTAGGCGCTAGCTCCTACAATGAGCAGTTCTTC. Encoded protein: CAWSSVGASSYNEQFF.

The CDR3 protein is CAIAGSDRSYEQYF. The CDR3 coding sequence is TGTGCCATCGCAGGGAGTGATCGCTCCTACGAGCAGTACTTC. The chain links TRBV10-3 to TRBJ2-7, with D perhaps matching TRBD1 or TRBD2 (5 bases each). This CDR3 comprises 14 residues. V was trimmed by 8 bases and J by 0 bases, leaving 14 bases between them. Germline CDR1 is ENHRY and CDR2 is SYGVKD.

This clone has a count of ten or more. The rearrangement joins TRBV2 to TRBJ2-5; no clear D. The V gene's germline CDR1 is SNHLY and CDR2 FYNNEI. This CDR3 has 14 residues. V lost 3 bases to trimming and J lost 5 bases, with 13 bases between them. The CDR3 region has the DNA TGTGCCAGCAGTGATGAGCAGGTTGGGGAGACCCAGTACTTC. As protein: CASSDEQVGETQYF.

This clone was counted between two and nine times. J is TRBJ1-5 and V is TRBV10-3; D is unclear. The V end lost 6 bases, the J end lost 2 bases, and 14 bases lay between the germline ends. This CDR3 is built from 15 residues. The germline V gene encodes CDR1 ENHRY and CDR2 SYGVKD. The CDR3 loop is CAIRPQLGGNQPQHF. The CDR3 nucleotides are TGTGCCATCAGGCCACAGCTTGGGGGCAATCAGCCCCAGCATTTT.

This chain joins TRBV30 and TRBJ2-6; TRBD1 matches 7 bases. J lost 2 bases, V lost 2 bases, and 6 bases had no gene match. This CDR3 is built from 16 residues. Germline V gene data show CDR1 as GTSNPN and CDR2 as SVGIG (reference sequence). In DNA form, the CDR3 reads TGTGCCTGGAGTCACCTCGACAGGGCTGGGGCCAACGTCCTGACTTTC. This gives the protein CAWSHLDRAGANVLTF.

The chain is built from TRBV5-1 and TRBJ1-1, with D hard to call. Trimming pared 4 bases from V and 0 bases from J, leaving 10 bases between. The CDR3 runs to 14 residues. Germline loops: CDR1 SGHRS, CDR2 YFSETQ. The CDR3 sequence: CASSLTGLNTEAFF. The DNA of the CDR3 is TGCGCCAGCAGCCTTACCGGGCTGAACACTGAAGCTTTCTTT. Full variable domain (outside the CDR3, taken from reference TRBV5-1 and TRBJ1-1): KAGVTQTPRYLIKTRGQQVTLSCSPISGHRSVSWYQQTPGQGLQFLFEYFSETQRNKGNFPGRFSGRQFSNSRSEMNVSTLELGDSALYLCASSLTGLNTEAFFGQGTRLTVV.

The chain couples TRBV2 to TRBJ2-3; 10 bases line up with TRBD2. The V gene's germline CDR1 is SNHLY and CDR2 FYNNEI. V gave up 6 bases and J gave up 0 bases; unmatched junction bases: 6. This CDR3 is 16 amino acids long. CDR3 region: CASSVLSGGSTDTQYF. The DNA for the CDR3 is TGTGCCAGCAGCGTACTTAGCGGGGGGAGCACAGATACGCAGTATTTT.

The chain uses TRBV7-6 and TRBJ2-7; 9 nucleotides align to TRBD1. The CDR3 has 13 amino acids. Germline CDR1 SGHVS, CDR2 FNYEAQ. V shed 5 bases and J 5 bases; nucleotides not matched to a gene: 4. The CDR3 loop reads CASSVQGADEQYF. In DNA, the CDR3 is TGTGCCAGCAGCGTACAGGGGGCGGACGAGCAGTACTTC.

The rearrangement links TRBV5-1 to TRBJ2-5; 8 positions match TRBD2. This CDR3 region has 16 residues. Trimming removed 6 bases from V and 5 bases from J; junction bases left unmatched: 15. Germline values: CDR1 SGHRS, CDR2 YFSETQ. CDR3 coding DNA: TGCGCCAGCACACCCCAATCCGGGAGGGCGGGGGAGACCCAGTACTTC. This translates into CASTPQSGRAGETQYF.

A word on this clone: One end of the junction varies from germline; a read error may be responsible. This chain joins TRBV29-1 and TRBJ1-6; TRBD1 might be the D (5 bases). The CDR3 is 15 residues long. Looked up from germline, CDR1 is SQVTM and CDR2 is ANQGSEA. The CDR3 spells CSVEVGGEGNSPPHF. The CDR3 DNA follows: TGCAGCGTTGAAGTAGGTGGGGAGGGGAATTCACCCCCCCACTTT. Variable domain in full (rest from reference TRBV29-1 and TRBJ1-6): SAVISQKPSRDICQRGTSLTIQCQVDSQVTMMFWYRQQPGQSLTLIATANQGSEATYESGFVIDKFPISRPNLTFSTLTVSNMSPEDSSIYLCSVEVGGEGNSPPHFGNGTRLTVT.

The CDR3 loop reads CASGLDRGTEAFF. For the CDR3, the DNA is TGTGCTAGTGGTTTGGATAGGGGGACTGAAGCTTTCTTT. The chain combines TRBV12-5 with TRBJ1-1, with a possible D match to TRBD1 (6 bases). V gave up 1 base and J gave up 5 bases, with 8 bases separating them. This CDR3 contains 13 residues. The V gene's germline CDR1 is LGHNT and CDR2 FRNRAP. The variable domain in full, completed from reference TRBV12-5 and TRBJ1-1, reads DARVTQTPRHKVTEMGQEVTMRCQPILGHNTVFWYRQTMMQGLELLAYFRNRAPLDDSGMPKDRFSAEMPDATLATLKIQPSEPRDSAVYFCASGLDRGTEAFFGQGTRLTVV.

The rearrangement uses TRBV29-1 and TRBJ2-1; weak D call: TRBD1 (5 bases). V lost 7 bases, J lost 6 bases, and 19 bases lay in between. In germline, CDR1 is SQVTM, CDR2 ANQGSEA. This CDR3 comprises 14 residues. For the CDR3, the DNA is TGCAGCGGTGCACCCTCGACAGAACTCAATGAGCAGTTCTTC. It is translated as CSGAPSTELNEQFF.

V gene TRBV28 combines with J gene TRBJ1-6; the D is unclear. Germline assignment: CDR1 MDHEN and CDR2 SYDVKM. This CDR3 has 12 residues. Trimming took off 6 bases at V and 9 bases at J, with 9 bases between the two ends. CDR3 in DNA: TGTGCCAGCAGCTCTCCGGGTTCACCCCTCCACTTT. Its protein product is CASSSPGSPLHF.

The chain is built from TRBV6-4 and TRBJ2-4, with a possible D match to TRBD2 (5 bases). V was cut by 2 bases and J by 2 bases, with 16 bases left in between. The CDR3 covers 17 residues. CDR1 MRHNA and CDR2 SNTAGT come from the germline V gene. The CDR3 bases are TGTGCCAGCAGTGACCCGCCGAGGGCCCGAACCAAAAACATTCAGTACTTC. It specifies CASSDPPRARTKNIQYF.

This clone has just a few counts. The CDR3 DNA sequence: TGTGCCACCAGCAGAGATCCACAGGAGAAGGCTTTCTTT. Protein: CATSRDPQEKAFF. This chain links TRBV15 with TRBJ1-1; D is perhaps TRBD1 (5 bases). Germline V CDR1 and CDR2: LNHNV, YYDKDF (reference sequence). The CDR3 is made up of 13 amino acids. The germline V and J ends were trimmed by 0 bases and 11 bases, with 13 bases remaining between them.

The chain carries TRBV28 and TRBJ2-7; 11 bases fit TRBD2. Losses at the gene ends were 2 bases for V and 6 bases for J; bases not matched to a gene: 3. Per the germline V gene, CDR1 is MDHEN and CDR2 is SYDVKM. The CDR3 spans 14 residues. Here the CDR3 DNA reads TGTGCCAGCAGTTTAAGGCTAGCGGGGGGCGAGCAGTACTTC. Its translation is CASSLRLAGGEQYF.

This chain connects TRBV29-1 to TRBJ1-1; D is uncertain. The CDR3 is 13 amino acids. Per germline, CDR1 SQVTM and CDR2 ANQGSEA. Deletions cut 5 bases from V and 1 base from J, with 11 bases between. CDR3 protein: CSVLQDQNTEAFF. CDR3 bases: TGCAGCGTTCTCCAGGACCAGAACACTGAAGCTTTCTTT.

This clone was seen a handful of times. The chain carries TRBV7-2 and TRBJ1-2; 8 bases map to TRBD1. CDR3 size: 13 residues. CDR1 is SGHTA and CDR2 is FQGNSA in the germline V gene. V lost 5 bases and J lost 8; bases outside the gene matches: 7. In DNA, the CDR3 is TGTGCCAGCAGCCTTACCGGGACAGGCGGCTACACCTTC. It codes for CASSLTGTGGYTF.

Regarding this clone: It may be a read error: a sequence one base away is much more abundant. Other DNA sequences in the sample encode the same CDR3. For the CDR3, the DNA is TGTGCCAGCAGTTTAGACAGCTCTGGGGCCAACGTCCTGACTTTC. Translation: CASSLDSSGANVLTF. The rearrangement uses TRBV7-2 and TRBJ2-6, with D tentatively TRBD1 (5 bases). This CDR3 has 15 residues. The germline V gene encodes CDR1 SGHTA and CDR2 FQGNSA.

This chain connects TRBV2 to TRBJ2-5; no clear D gene. V dropped 3 bases and J dropped 2 bases, with 4 bases sitting between them. Germline CDR1 and CDR2: SNHLY and FYNNEI. This CDR3 is built from 12 residues. The CDR3 DNA follows: TGTGCCAGCAGTGAGGTTCAAGAGACCCAGTACTTC. It translates to CASSEVQETQYF.

J is TRBJ2-7 and V is TRBV28, with D unresolved. Trimming removed 4 bases from V and 4 bases from J, with 8 bases in between. The germline CDR1 and CDR2 sequences are MDHEN and SYDVKM. The CDR3 loop spans 12 amino acids. CDR3 coding DNA: TGTGCCAGCAGTTCCCCCAGGTACGAGCAGTACTTC. Its protein product is CASSSPRYEQYF.

In nucleotides, the CDR3 is TGTGCCAGCAGGAGGTACTCAAGATTCGATACGCAGTATTTT. Translation gives CASRRYSRFDTQYF. The chain has TRBV28 and TRBJ2-3, with D unclear. V was trimmed by 6 bases and J by 6 bases, leaving 16 bases between them. The CDR3 sequence is 14 residues long. Per the germline V gene, CDR1 is MDHEN and CDR2 is SYDVKM.

This clone was counted only a few times. The genes are TRBV29-1 and TRBJ2-1, with 10 bases aligning to TRBD1. Germline loops: CDR1 SQVTM, CDR2 ANQGSEA. The CDR3 spans 14 residues. Losses at the gene ends were 7 bases for V and 6 bases for J; bases not matched to a gene: 9. The chain's CDR3 is CSGLRQGAGNEQFF. CDR3 in DNA: TGCAGCGGCCTTAGACAGGGGGCCGGCAATGAGCAGTTCTTC.